Following are 14 T cell receptor beta chains from one sample sequenced in a study of T cells after posttransplantation cyclophosphamide. TCRdb's table, derived via immunoSEQ multiplex PCR, lists solely in-frame clones and lacks some. The profile covers 25,000 to 35,000 clones, none occurring a single time. The specimen was PBMCs. The receptor set was obtained from a woman aged 55-75 years in good health, CMV-negative, and a related stem cell transplant donor.

There are many counts of this clone. Here the CDR3 DNA reads TGCGCCAGCAGCCAAGGCTATGGCAGGGGTTATAATTCACCCCTCCACTTT. As protein: CASSQGYGRGYNSPLHF. The V and J genes are TRBV4-3 and TRBJ1-6; perhaps TRBD1 as D (6 bases). The CDR3 covers 17 residues. CDR1 is LGHNA and CDR2 is YSLEER in the germline V gene. V shed 1 base and J shed 4 bases, with 14 bases lying between them.

This clone appeared many times. V is TRBV6-5 and J is TRBJ1-1; D is unresolved. The CDR3 sequence is 13 residues long. The germline V and J ends were trimmed by 6 bases and 2 bases, with 10 bases remaining between them. Germline V gene lookup returns CDR1 MNHEY and CDR2 SVGAGI. The CDR3, as DNA: TGTGCCAGCAGCCGTCTTGTTAACACTGAAGCTTTCTTT. Amino acids: CASSRLVNTEAFF.

This clone was seen repeatedly, ten times or more. The J gene is TRBJ2-1, the V gene TRBV24-1; 12 bases agree with TRBD2. Trimming took 5 bases from V and 8 from J; bases not matched to a gene: 0. Germline V lookup: CDR1 KGHDR, CDR2 SFDVKD. This CDR3 spans 13 amino acids. CDR3 in amino acids: CATSGLAGDEQFF. DNA for the CDR3: TGTGCCACCAGTGGACTAGCGGGAGATGAGCAGTTCTTC.

This clone was counted many times. V and J are TRBV18 and TRBJ1-4, with 9 nucleotides matching TRBD1. Trimming took 6 bases from V and 4 from J; bases not matched to a gene: 3. From germline, CDR1 is KGHSH and CDR2 LQKENI. The CDR3 extends over 14 amino acids. The chain's CDR3 is CASSQTGGNEKLFF. CDR3 DNA sequence: TGTGCCAGCTCCCAGACAGGGGGTAATGAAAAACTGTTTTTT.

The table lists this clone with many counts. The CDR3 spells CASRSGTGVFEQYF. The CDR3 DNA sequence: TGTGCCAGCAGGTCCGGGACAGGGGTATTCGAGCAGTACTTC. The chain uses TRBV28 and TRBJ2-7; 10 bases are a match to TRBD1. V shed 6 bases, J shed 6 bases, and the junction held 8 bases outside the gene matches. There are 14 residues in the CDR3. Germline V gene data show CDR1 as MDHEN and CDR2 as SYDVKM.

In this sample, this clone is medium-sized. The rearrangement joins TRBV23-1 to TRBJ2-5; 9 nucleotides line up with TRBD1. TRBV23-1 is an ORF, and what it does is uncertain. The junction had 11 bases not matched to a gene; V was cut back by 10 bases and J by 5 bases. The CDR3 is made up of 14 amino acids. The CDR3 DNA is TGCGCCACTAGATTGACAGGGGGGAAGGAGACCCAGTACTTC. It specifies CATRLTGGKETQYF.

This clone was counted at least ten times. The genes are TRBV11-3 and TRBJ2-7; 8 nucleotides align to TRBD2. With V trimmed by 1 base and J by 4 bases, 3 bases remained unmatched. The CDR3 runs to 14 residues. The germline CDR1 and CDR2 sequences are SGHNT and YENEEA. CDR3 protein: CASSLGGLGYEQYF. CDR3 DNA sequence: TGTGCCAGCAGCTTAGGGGGACTAGGGTACGAGCAGTACTTC.

This clone has a handful of counts. The chain links TRBV28 to TRBJ1-2; no clear D. Trimming took 5 bases from V and 5 from J, leaving 9 bases between them. The germline gives CDR1 MDHEN, CDR2 SYDVKM. The CDR3 is made up of 12 amino acids. The CDR3 region has the DNA TGTGCCAGCAGTACGGCCAGGTATGGCTACACCTTC. Encoded protein: CASSTARYGYTF.

This clone was found many times. V and J are TRBV7-8 and TRBJ2-7, with D perhaps TRBD2 (6 bases). The CDR3 loop spans 15 amino acids. Germline CDR1 is SGHVS and CDR2 is FQNEAQ. Trimming left V 2 bases short and J 4 bases short, with 15 bases between. The CDR3 bases are TGTGCCAGCAGCTTAACGGGAGCGACAGTTTACGAGCAGTACTTC. Its protein is CASSLTGATVYEQYF.

This clone has ten or more counts. The chain combines TRBV5-1 with TRBJ2-7, with D tentatively TRBD2 (6 bases). With 2 bases removed from V and 0 bases from J, the gap between germline ends came to 9 bases. Germline V gives CDR1 SGHRS, CDR2 YFSETQ. The CDR3 runs 14 residues. The CDR3 is CASSLQRASYEQYF. The CDR3 DNA is TGCGCCAGCAGCTTACAGCGGGCCTCCTACGAGCAGTACTTC.

This clone showed up many times. CDR3 DNA: TGTGCCAGCAGTCTTTCGTCCATACAGGATACGCAGTATTTT. Amino acid sequence: CASSLSSIQDTQYF. The chain is built from TRBV6-2 or TRBV6-3 and TRBJ2-3; D is undetermined. CDR3 length: 14 amino acids. V was cut by 5 bases and J by 6 bases, with 15 bases left in between. Germline CDR1 MNHEY, CDR2 SVGEGT.

This clone was observed a few times. The rearrangement joins TRBV29-1 to TRBJ2-5; TRBD1 might be the D (5 bases). The CDR3 sequence is 11 residues long. CDR1 is SQVTM and CDR2 is ANQGSEA in the germline V gene. V was clipped by 5 bases and J by 5 bases, with 9 bases between them. The CDR3 sequence is CSVPRAETQYF. The DNA for the CDR3 is TGCAGCGTTCCCAGGGCGGAGACCCAGTACTTC.

This clone was recorded many times. J is TRBJ2-1 and V is TRBV6-1, with 7 bases identical to TRBD1. CDR1 MNHNS and CDR2 SASEGT come from the germline V gene. The length of the CDR3 is 15 residues. V shed 8 bases and J 6 bases; nucleotides not matched to a gene: 13. Written as DNA, the CDR3 is TGTGCCAGCTCCGAGCTCCTAAACAGGGGCAATGAGCAGTTCTTC. This sequence encodes CASSELLNRGNEQFF.

This clone was observed at least ten times. This chain uses TRBV2 with TRBJ2-2, with 11 bases aligning to TRBD2. Germline-derived CDR1 and CDR2 are SNHLY and FYNNEI. The J segment lost 6 bases and the V segment lost 4 bases, leaving 7 bases of the junction unmatched. This CDR3 is built from 16 residues. CDR3 DNA sequence: TGTGCCAGCAGTGTCAGGACTAGCGGGTTCTCCGGGGAGCTGTTTTTT. Residues: CASSVRTSGFSGELFF.